This section outlines one TCR beta chain sequence together with its context. TCR sequencing covered a few patients who responded to pembrolizumab. The CDR3 loop spans 18 amino acids. V shed 0 bases, J shed 4 bases, and the junction held 12 bases outside the gene matches. The germline CDR1 and CDR2 sequences are WNHNN and SYGVQD (reference sequence). Produced via immunoSEQ multiplex PCR; TCRdb's table is partial and in-frame only. The data hold about 38,000 clones, with roughly 83% observed a single time. This record comes from a study of PD-1 blockade in mismatch repair-deficient tumors. This clonotype originated in an adult with mismatch repair-deficient cancer. Source: peripheral blood, taken 4 weeks after starting pembrolizumab. The chain couples TRBV10-1 to TRBJ2-1; the match to TRBD2 covers 7 bases. The CDR3 coding sequence is TGCGCCAGCAGTGAGTCATTTCATCCGCTAGCGGATTACAATGAGCAGTTCTTC. Translation gives CASSESFHPLADYNEQFF.